Listed here are 30 T cell receptor beta chains from one sample, sequenced in a study of T cells in Graves' hyperthyroidism and ophthalmopathy. RNA transcripts were the template for amplifying TCR beta CDR3 regions. During a first-round RT-PCR of the TCR CDR3, the HTBI primer set was used. TCRdb used MiXCR to reprocess the multiplex PCR reads, holding one entry per CDR3 protein. The data hold hundreds of thousands of distinct CDR3 sequences, with more than 11% observed a single time. Sequenced input: blood. These receptor sequences come from a woman in her 30s with Graves' hyperthyroidism.

This clonotype turned up a few times. The rearrangement joins TRBV3-1 to TRBJ2-1; 8 bases fit TRBD1. The CDR3 is made up of 16 amino acids. CDR1 and CDR2 from the germline V gene are LGHDT and YNNKEL (reference sequence). The V segment lost 4 bases and the J segment 0 bases; nucleotides outside the gene matches: 5. The DNA for the CDR3 is TGTGCCAGCAGCCCCCGGGACAGGAGCTCCTACAATGAGCAGTTCTTC. Translated: CASSPRDRSSYNEQFF.

Many counts were recorded for this clonotype. The chain couples TRBV2 to TRBJ2-1; 10 bases match TRBD2. The CDR3 covers 14 residues. Germline-derived CDR1 and CDR2 are SNHLY and FYNNEI. With 3 bases clipped from V and 8 bases from J, the junction kept 4 bases outside the gene matches. The chain's CDR3 is CASSESGRVYEQFF. The CDR3 DNA reads TGTGCCAGCAGTGAGAGCGGGAGGGTATATGAGCAGTTCTTC.

This clonotype came up a few times. V gene TRBV11-2 combines with J gene TRBJ2-2; D is unclear. CDR1 is SGHAT, CDR2 FQNNGV, per germline. The germline V and J ends were trimmed by 2 bases and 2 bases, with 6 bases remaining between them. The length of the CDR3 is 14 residues. Written as DNA, the CDR3 is TGTGCCAGCAGCTTACGACATAACACCGGGGAGCTGTTTTTT. It translates to CASSLRHNTGELFF. The variable domain in full, completed from reference TRBV11-2 and TRBJ2-2, reads EAGVAQSPRYKIIEKRQSVAFWCNPISGHATLYWYQQILGQGPKLLIQFQNNGVVDDSQLPKDRFSAERLKGVDSTLKIQPAKLEDSAVYLCASSLRHNTGELFFGEGSRLTVL.

V is TRBV11-2 and J is TRBJ1-6, with D unclear. Germline lookup yields CDR1 SGHAT and CDR2 FQNNGV. The CDR3 totals 15 residues. V was clipped by 0 bases and J by 9 bases, with 12 bases between them. The CDR3 here is CASSLESPQRSPLHF. As DNA, the CDR3 is TGTGCCAGCAGCTTAGAGTCCCCCCAGCGTTCACCCCTCCACTTT.

In its sample, this clonotype was seen many times. The V call is TRBV20-1, the J call TRBJ2-7; 7 bases line up with TRBD2. From germline, CDR1 is DFQATT and CDR2 SNEGSKA (reference sequence). The CDR3 length is 12 residues. The V segment lost 4 bases and the J segment 7 bases; nucleotides outside the gene matches: 7. CDR3 DNA: TGCAGTGCTAAACGGGAGGTCCTTGAGCAGTACTTC. Translating gives CSAKREVLEQYF.

The chain carries TRBV5-1 and TRBJ2-5, with unresolved D. The germline gives CDR1 SGHRS, CDR2 YFSETQ. This CDR3 spans 16 amino acids. The V end lost 4 bases, the J end lost 3 bases, and 19 bases lay between the germline ends. CDR3 coding DNA: TGCGCCAGCAGCCCTCAAGGGTTCGTCGGAAAAGAGACCCAGTACTTC. Protein product: CASSPQGFVGKETQYF.

This clonotype was recorded at least ten times. The chain carries TRBV28 and TRBJ2-7; possible D gene TRBD1, 6 bases. V was shortened by 8 bases and J by 1 base, with 15 bases between the two germline ends. The CDR3 covers 14 residues. Germline CDR1 and CDR2: MDHEN and SYDVKM. CDR3 sequence reads: CASGGTGPSYEQYF. In DNA, the CDR3 is TGTGCCAGCGGGGGAACAGGGCCTTCCTACGAGCAGTACTTC.

Comment on this clonotype: A much larger clonotype is one base distant, so this may be a read error. The rearrangement joins TRBV28 to TRBJ1-5; D is ambiguous. The germline V gene encodes CDR1 MDHEN and CDR2 SYDVKM. The CDR3 runs to 13 residues. Trimming stripped 6 bases from V and 1 base from J, with 7 bases between. CDR3 DNA: TGTGCCAGCAGGTCGGACAGCAATCAGCCCCAGCATTTT. Amino acids: CASRSDSNQPQHF.

This clonotype was detected only a few times. V and J are TRBV10-3 and TRBJ2-1, with TRBD2 as a possible D gene (7 bases). Trimming shortened V by 5 bases and J by 0 bases, and 20 bases separated the two germline ends. The CDR3 spans 18 residues. Germline loops: CDR1 ENHRY, CDR2 SYGVKD. CDR3 loop: CAISLSGGGQSSYNEQFF. The DNA of the CDR3 is TGTGCCATCAGTCTATCGGGGGGCGGACAGAGCTCCTACAATGAGCAGTTCTTC.

The J gene is TRBJ2-3, the V gene TRBV6-2 or TRBV6-3; maybe TRBD2 (5 bases). Trimming took off 10 bases at V and 4 bases at J, with 15 bases between the two ends. Germline CDR1 is MNHEY and CDR2 is SVGEGT. CDR3 length equals 13 residues. The CDR3, as DNA: TGTGCCATGCGCGGGTCGGGTGCAGATACGCAGTATTTT. It is translated as CAMRGSGADTQYF.

Many counts were recorded for this clonotype. The V call is TRBV7-9, the J call TRBJ2-7; D unresolved. Germline CDR1 is SEHNR and CDR2 is FQNEAQ (reference sequence). Trimming stripped 5 bases from V and 4 bases from J, with 12 bases between. The CDR3 contains 13 residues. The CDR3 DNA follows: TGTGCCAGCAGCCCCTCCGTAGGGTACGAGCAGTACTTC. Amino acid sequence: CASSPSVGYEQYF.

This clonotype was picked up a small number of times. This chain uses TRBV12-3 or TRBV12-4 with TRBJ2-2, with a possible D match to TRBD1 (6 bases). The V end was cut by 6 bases, the J end by 0 bases, with 8 bases between. The CDR3 is 14 residues long. The CDR3 sequence: CASRQGANTGELFF. The DNA of the CDR3 is TGTGCCAGCAGACAGGGTGCGAACACCGGGGAGCTGTTTTTT.

The chain carries TRBV7-9 and TRBJ2-6, with D perhaps assigned TRBD1 or TRBD2 (5 bases each). Germline loops: CDR1 SEHNR, CDR2 FQNEAQ (reference sequence). Trimming left V 4 bases short and J 2 bases short, with 12 bases between. There are 16 residues in the CDR3. CDR3 protein: CASSSGRGAGANVLTF. DNA of the CDR3: TGTGCCAGCAGCTCCGGTCGAGGGGCTGGGGCCAACGTCCTGACTTTC. Drawing the rest from reference TRBV7-9 and TRBJ2-6, the complete variable domain is DTGVSQNPRHKITKRGQNVTFRCDPISEHNRLYWYRQTLGQGPEFLTYFQNEAQLEKSRLLSDRFSAERPKGSFSTLEIQRTEQGDSAMYLCASSSGRGAGANVLTFGAGSRLTVL.

In its sample, this clonotype was seen a few times. This chain connects TRBV15 to TRBJ2-7; TRBD2 agrees at 7 bases. V lost 0 bases, J lost 6 bases, and 11 bases stayed unmatched. The germline gives CDR1 LNHNV, CDR2 YYDKDF (reference sequence). CDR3 size: 16 residues. In DNA, the CDR3 is TGTGCCACCAGCAGAGATCACCCAGTCACGGGAGGCGAGCAGTACTTC. It yields the protein CATSRDHPVTGGEQYF.

This clonotype was recorded at least ten times. The chain recombines TRBV7-6 with TRBJ1-5, with 10 nucleotides matching TRBD1. V gave up 1 base and J gave up 7 bases; unmatched junction bases: 4. Germline CDR1 reads SGHVS; CDR2 reads FNYEAQ. CDR3 length equals 15 residues. CDR3 in DNA: TGTGCCAGCAGCTTAGGGGGGGACAGGGGACAGCCCCAGCATTTT. Its translation is CASSLGGDRGQPQHF. Filled out from reference TRBV7-6 and TRBJ1-5, the complete variable domain reads GAGVSQSPRYKVTKRGQDVALRCDPISGHVSLYWYRQALGQGPEFLTYFNYEAQQDKSGLPNDRFSAERPEGSISTLTIQRTEQRDSAMYRCASSLGGDRGQPQHFGDGTRLSIL.

The chain has TRBV20-1 and TRBJ2-3; 11 nucleotides line up with TRBD1. The J segment lost 2 bases and the V segment lost 6 bases, leaving 10 bases of the junction unmatched. Germline V CDR1 and CDR2: DFQATT, SNEGSKA (reference sequence). The CDR3 contains 16 residues. CDR3 in DNA: TGCAGTGCAAACGGACAGGGGGCAACACACACAGATACGCAGTATTTT. Protein sequence: CSANGQGATHTDTQYF.

This chain connects TRBV3-1 to TRBJ2-4; unclear D gene. The CDR3 length is 13 residues. Trimming cost V 0 bases and J 15 bases, with 15 bases left between them. Germline lookup yields CDR1 LGHDT and CDR2 YNNKEL (reference sequence). The CDR3 loop is CASSQDRTAAWYF. CDR3 nucleotides: TGTGCCAGCAGCCAAGATAGGACGGCAGCCTGGTACTTC.

In this sample, this clonotype turned up a few times. This chain uses TRBV2 with TRBJ2-6, with a weak D call TRBD2 (5 bases). Per germline, CDR1 SNHLY and CDR2 FYNNEI. The germline V and J ends were trimmed by 8 bases and 8 bases, with 13 bases remaining between them. The length of the CDR3 is 13 residues. DNA for the CDR3: TGTGCCAGCTCCAGGACGGGGACCAACGTCCTGACTTTC. This gives the protein CASSRTGTNVLTF.

The chain carries TRBV6-1 and TRBJ2-2, with D unclear. V dropped 5 bases and J dropped 10 bases, with 11 bases sitting between them. Per germline, CDR1 MNHNS and CDR2 SASEGT. The CDR3 is 12 amino acids. The chain's CDR3 is CASSPPNMELFF. DNA for the CDR3: TGTGCCAGCAGTCCTCCAAACATGGAGCTGTTTTTT.

The sample holds a few counts of this clonotype. V usage is TRBV29-1 and J usage is TRBJ2-2, with TRBD1 matching 7 bases. Germline V gene sequence: CDR1 SQVTM, CDR2 ANQGSEA. CDR3 length: 13 residues. V shed 6 bases and J 0 bases; nucleotides not matched to a gene: 1. The CDR3 is CSVRGSNTGELFF. CDR3 DNA sequence: TGCAGCGTCAGGGGGTCGAACACCGGGGAGCTGTTTTTT.

This clonotype has a count of ten or more. V and J are TRBV20-1 and TRBJ1-5, with D hard to call. Per germline, CDR1 DFQATT and CDR2 SNEGSKA (reference sequence). Trimming removed 3 bases at V and 6 bases at J, with 15 bases between. The length of the CDR3 is 14 residues. The CDR3 region has the DNA TGCAGTGCTAGTTCCGGATTTACGGGTCAGCCCCAGCATTTT. It codes for CSASSGFTGQPQHF.

The rearrangement joins TRBV20-1 to TRBJ2-5, with TRBD2 matching 10 bases. Per the germline V gene, CDR1 is DFQATT and CDR2 is SNEGSKA (reference sequence). Trimming took 4 bases from V and 4 from J; bases not matched to a gene: 9. The CDR3 totals 15 residues. The CDR3 loop is CSAKEREGQGETQYF. CDR3 coding DNA: TGCAGTGCTAAGGAGCGGGAGGGCCAGGGAGAGACCCAGTACTTC.

This clonotype was observed a handful of times. The J gene is TRBJ2-1, the V gene TRBV6-1, with D uncertain. This CDR3 is built from 14 residues. V was cut by 4 bases and J by 10 bases, with 17 bases left in between. Germline CDR1 and CDR2: MNHNS and SASEGT. The CDR3 DNA reads as TGTGCCAGCAGTGGAGCGCTTCGAGGTTTCGAGCAGTTCTTC. It is translated as CASSGALRGFEQFF.

This clonotype was seen only a few times. One base away lies a much larger clone, so this may be a sequencing read error. This rearrangement joins TRBV5-1 to TRBJ2-1; TRBD1 matches at 9 bases. Germline V gene lookup returns CDR1 SGHRS and CDR2 YFSETQ. CDR3 length: 16 amino acids. Here the CDR3 DNA reads TGCGCCAGCAGCTCCTCCCCGGGACAGGGCGGCAATGAGCCGTTCTTC. Protein product: CASSSSPGQGGNEPFF.

This clonotype was counted many times. The chain couples TRBV28 to TRBJ2-1; TRBD1 agrees at 9 bases. Germline V gene sequence: CDR1 MDHEN, CDR2 SYDVKM. The CDR3 is 15 residues long. V lost 5 bases and J lost 3; bases outside the gene matches: 5. The CDR3 loop reads CASSRGTGNYNEQFF. The DNA for the CDR3 is TGTGCCAGCAGTCGGGGGACAGGGAACTACAATGAGCAGTTCTTC.

Details on this clonotype: Given a much more abundant clone one base away, this may be a read error. This chain uses TRBV28 with TRBJ1-1, with D unclear. V lost 3 bases and J lost 1, with 15 bases in between. This CDR3 has 16 residues. The germline gives CDR1 MDHEN, CDR2 SYDVKM. The CDR3 spells CASSFGPRAPNTEAFF. In DNA, the CDR3 is TGTGCCAGCAGTTTCGGGCCCCGGGCCCCGAACACTGAAGCTTTCTTT.

The chain carries TRBV3-1 and TRBJ2-6; no reliable D call. The length of the CDR3 is 14 residues. V dropped 4 bases and J dropped 1 base, with 5 bases sitting between them. Germline V gives CDR1 LGHDT, CDR2 YNNKEL (reference sequence). CDR3 coding DNA: TGTGCCAGCAGCCCGTTGTCTGGGGCCAACGTCCTGACTTTC. This codes for CASSPLSGANVLTF.

This clonotype has more than one count but fewer than ten. CDR3 loop: CASPLFYTGELFF. The CDR3 DNA reads as TGTGCCAGCCCCTTGTTTTACACCGGGGAGCTGTTTTTT. The chain carries TRBV7-2 and TRBJ2-2; no firm D call. Between the trimmed V and J ends, which lost 8 bases and 3 bases, there was a span of 10 bases. This CDR3 spans 13 amino acids. CDR1 is SGHTA, CDR2 FQGNSA, per germline.

This clonotype was found many times. The genes are TRBV28 and TRBJ1-5, with unresolved D. The V end was cut by 2 bases, the J end by 0 bases, with 17 bases between. This CDR3 is built from 18 residues. Germline assignment: CDR1 MDHEN and CDR2 SYDVKM. The CDR3 DNA is TGTGCCAGCAGTTTAATTATCTGGCCCCCCAATAGCAATCAGCCCCAGCATTTT. This gives the protein CASSLIIWPPNSNQPQHF. Based on the CDR3 plus reference TRBV28 and TRBJ1-5, the full variable domain is DVKVTQSSRYLVKRTGEKVFLECVQDMDHENMFWYRQDPGLGLRLIYFSYDVKMKEKGDIPEGYSVSREKKERFSLILESASTNQTSMYLCASSLIIWPPNSNQPQHFGDGTRLSIL.

This clonotype was counted a few times. V and J are TRBV12-3 or TRBV12-4 and TRBJ2-5, with D possibly being TRBD2 (5 bases). The V end was cut by 6 bases, the J end by 3 bases, with 14 bases between. CDR3 length: 14 amino acids. The chain's CDR3 is CASSPPFGEETQYF. Here the CDR3 DNA reads TGTGCCAGCAGCCCCCCCTTCGGGGAAGAGACCCAGTACTTC.